One sample yielded the 18 T cell receptor beta chains listed below, sequenced in a study of blood T cell repertoires in COVID-19. Sequencing was performed with immunoSEQ multiplex PCR; in TCRdb, only in-frame clones are kept and a portion is missing. The data show 410,000 or so clones, approximately 89% seen once. The sequencing sample was made of peripheral blood. These receptors all come from a woman aged 35 to 49 with COVID-19, enrolled during active disease.

This clone turned up a few times. The chain recombines TRBV9 with TRBJ1-1; 9 bases match TRBD1. The CDR3 is made up of 17 amino acids. V lost 0 bases, J lost 3 bases, and 9 bases stayed unmatched. Germline values: CDR1 SGDLS, CDR2 YYNGEE. CDR3 sequence: CASSVATGGAPDTEAFF. The CDR3 region has the DNA TGTGCCAGCAGCGTAGCTACAGGGGGCGCCCCGGACACTGAAGCTTTCTTT.

There are a few counts of this clone. The V gene is TRBV5-1, the J gene TRBJ1-1; unclear D gene. With 6 bases removed from V and 3 bases from J, the gap between germline ends came to 9 bases. The CDR3 sequence is 12 residues long. Looked up from germline, CDR1 is SGHRS and CDR2 is YFSETQ. In DNA, the CDR3 is TGCGCCAGCACCTCCACTGACACTGAAGCTTTCTTT. Translation gives CASTSTDTEAFF.

J is TRBJ2-1 and V is TRBV2; 14 bases match TRBD2. The V gene's germline CDR1 is SNHLY and CDR2 FYNNEI. This CDR3 contains 15 residues. Trimming cost V 5 bases and J 7 bases; bases outside gene matches: 4. In DNA, the CDR3 is TGTGCCAGCAGTCGGAGACTAGCGGGGGGGAATGAGCAGTTCTTC. As protein: CASSRRLAGGNEQFF.

The V and J genes are TRBV27 and TRBJ2-7; possibly TRBD2 for D (5 bases). Germline V gene lookup returns CDR1 MNHEY and CDR2 SMNVEV (reference sequence). V lost 3 bases and J lost 2, with 17 bases in between. The CDR3 runs 16 residues. The CDR3 reads CASSFPRDSGTYEQYF. The CDR3 DNA reads TGTGCCAGCAGTTTTCCCCGGGATTCTGGCACCTACGAGCAGTACTTC.

The rearrangement joins TRBV6-6 to TRBJ2-7, with TRBD1 matching 11 bases. This CDR3 region has 16 residues. V was pared by 6 bases and J by 7 bases, with 14 bases of the junction left unmatched. Germline loops: CDR1 MNHNY, CDR2 SVGAGI (reference sequence). The CDR3 sequence is CASRQNPGTGGDEQYF. The CDR3 nucleotides read TGTGCCAGCAGACAAAACCCCGGGACAGGGGGGGATGAGCAGTACTTC.

The chain has TRBV28 and TRBJ2-3; 12 bases are a match to TRBD1. The germline V gene has CDR1 MDHEN and CDR2 SYDVKM. The CDR3 length is 18 residues. Unmatched junction bases numbered 14, after V lost 5 bases and J lost 5 bases. The CDR3 sequence is CASSPPPGTGGWGDTQYF. As DNA, the CDR3 is TGTGCCAGCAGTCCACCCCCCGGGACAGGGGGCTGGGGAGATACGCAGTATTTT.

The CDR3 here is CASVAMRTGVGYTF. DNA of the CDR3: TGTGCCAGCGTCGCGATGAGAACAGGGGTAGGCTACACCTTC. V usage is TRBV27 and J usage is TRBJ1-2, with 7 bases that match TRBD1. V shed 8 bases and J 8 bases; nucleotides not matched to a gene: 14. This CDR3 region has 14 residues. Per the germline V gene, CDR1 is MNHEY and CDR2 is SMNVEV (reference sequence).

The genes are TRBV10-3 and TRBJ2-2; D gene unclear. The CDR3 contains 15 residues. V was clipped by 3 bases and J by 5 bases, with 13 bases between them. Germline values: CDR1 ENHRY, CDR2 SYGVKD. The CDR3 nucleotides are TGTGCCATCAGTGAAGGTACCCCGCGGACCGGGGAGCTGTTTTTT. As protein: CAISEGTPRTGELFF.

The J gene is TRBJ1-1, the V gene TRBV4-1, with D possibly matching TRBD1 (6 bases). The germline V gene has CDR1 MGHRA and CDR2 YSYEKL. Trimming shortened V by 4 bases and J by 1 base, and 16 bases separated the two germline ends. This CDR3 region has 16 residues. The CDR3 coding sequence is TGCGCCAGCAGCCTCAGCTCGGGCAGGGGGAACACTGAAGCTTTCTTT. Its protein product is CASSLSSGRGNTEAFF.

The chain couples TRBV28 to TRBJ1-1, with D unresolved. The CDR3 consists of 11 residues. Germline CDR1 MDHEN, CDR2 SYDVKM. V dropped 3 bases and J dropped 12 bases, with 11 bases sitting between them. CDR3 protein: CASSFGPSPFF. Here the CDR3 DNA reads TGTGCCAGCAGTTTTGGCCCATCTCCTTTCTTT. Together with reference TRBV28 and TRBJ1-1, the CDR3 gives the full variable domain: DVKVTQSSRYLVKRTGEKVFLECVQDMDHENMFWYRQDPGLGLRLIYFSYDVKMKEKGDIPEGYSVSREKKERFSLILESASTNQTSMYLCASSFGPSPFFGQGTRLTVV.

This clone has just one count. The chain is built from TRBV28 and TRBJ2-7; D is possibly TRBD1 (5 bases). The germline CDR1 and CDR2 sequences are MDHEN and SYDVKM. V lost 7 bases to trimming and J lost 0 bases, with 7 bases between them. The CDR3 totals 12 residues. The CDR3 sequence: CASTRVSYEQYF. CDR3 coding DNA: TGTGCCAGCACCAGGGTCTCCTACGAGCAGTACTTC.

The genes are TRBV20-1 and TRBJ1-1, with D possibly matching TRBD1 (6 bases). Germline assignment: CDR1 DFQATT and CDR2 SNEGSKA (reference sequence). The V and J ends lost 3 bases and 5 bases respectively, with 13 bases between them. The CDR3 is made up of 13 amino acids. In nucleotides, the CDR3 is TGCAGTGCTAGTAGGGGGAGGGGAACTGAAGCTTTCTTT. Its protein is CSASRGRGTEAFF.

CDR3 DNA sequence: TGTGCCAGCAGACTAACTTTCCCGGGACAGACCTACGAGCAGTACTTC. This sequence encodes CASRLTFPGQTYEQYF. The V call is TRBV27, the J call TRBJ2-7, with TRBD1 matching over 7 bases. Losses at the gene ends were 6 bases for V and 2 bases for J; bases not matched to a gene: 13. Germline V lookup: CDR1 MNHEY, CDR2 SMNVEV (reference sequence). The CDR3 contains 16 residues.

This chain joins TRBV28 and TRBJ2-5; TRBD1 is a possible D gene (6 bases). Looked up from germline, CDR1 is MDHEN and CDR2 is SYDVKM. This CDR3 is built from 15 residues. V lost 9 bases and J 1 base, leaving 18 bases between the germline ends. Here the CDR3 reads CASTPGASIQETQYF. The DNA of the CDR3 is TGTGCCAGTACCCCAGGGGCGTCCATCCAAGAGACCCAGTACTTC. The full variable domain, completed using reference TRBV28 and TRBJ2-5, is DVKVTQSSRYLVKRTGEKVFLECVQDMDHENMFWYRQDPGLGLRLIYFSYDVKMKEKGDIPEGYSVSREKKERFSLILESASTNQTSMYLCASTPGASIQETQYFGPGTRLLVL.

V gene TRBV6-1 combines with J gene TRBJ1-5, with a weak D call TRBD1 (6 bases). The CDR3 has 21 residues. Germline CDR1 reads MNHNS; CDR2 reads SASEGT. Trimming left V 2 bases short and J 0 bases short, with 26 bases between. CDR3 region: CASSESVLMDRLIYSNQPQHF. CDR3 nucleotides: TGTGCCAGCAGTGAAAGTGTGCTGATGGACAGACTTATTTATAGCAATCAGCCCCAGCATTTT.

This clone was seen a single time. The chain joins TRBV30 to TRBJ1-5; the D is unclear. The CDR3 sequence is 17 residues long. V was clipped by 2 bases and J by 3 bases, with 20 bases between them. Germline V CDR1 and CDR2: GTSNPN, SVGIG (reference sequence). The CDR3 region is CAWSKRVGSGFNQPQHF. In nucleotides, the CDR3 is TGTGCCTGGAGTAAAAGGGTTGGCAGCGGTTTCAATCAGCCCCAGCATTTT.

V gene TRBV24-1 combines with J gene TRBJ1-1; D gene unclear. Germline V gene data show CDR1 as KGHDR and CDR2 as SFDVKD. Deletions cut 1 base from V and 4 bases from J, with 6 bases between. This CDR3 is built from 13 residues. CDR3 in DNA: TGTGCCACCAGTGATTTCTCAGGCACTGAAGCTTTCTTT. Protein: CATSDFSGTEAFF.

This rearrangement joins TRBV27 to TRBJ1-2, with TRBD1 matching over 9 bases. This CDR3 is built from 13 residues. Trimming at V came to 5 bases and at J to 5 bases, leaving 3 bases not matched to a gene. Germline V gene sequence: CDR1 MNHEY, CDR2 SMNVEV (reference sequence). The CDR3 DNA sequence: TGTGCCAGCAGTACAGGGGGCTGGTATGGCTACACCTTC. Protein sequence: CASSTGGWYGYTF.